A single sample gave rise to the 28 T cell receptor beta chains below, sequenced in a study of T cell responses to AZD1222 COVID-19 vaccine. Here immunoSEQ multiplex PCR was the method, and the copy in TCRdb shows in-frame clones only, minus some. The repertoire holds some 53,000 clones, with about 87% as singletons. Sequencing used peripheral blood, obtained 28 days after the second AZD1222 dose. These receptors were obtained from an adult who received the AZD1222 COVID-19 vaccine.

The chain couples TRBV7-2 to TRBJ1-4; 9 bases fit TRBD1. Germline loops: CDR1 SGHTA, CDR2 FQGNSA. With V trimmed by 4 bases and J by 6 bases, 3 bases remained unmatched. This CDR3 has 14 amino acids. The CDR3 reads CASSSDRGDEKLFF. The CDR3 DNA reads as TGTGCCAGCAGCTCGGACAGGGGAGATGAAAAACTGTTTTTT.

This sequence joins TRBV24-1 and TRBJ2-5; either TRBD1 or TRBD2 may supply D (7 bases each). This CDR3 is built from 15 residues. Germline assignment: CDR1 KGHDR and CDR2 SFDVKD. Trimming took 7 bases from V and 4 from J, leaving 18 bases between them. CDR3 nucleotide sequence: TGTGCCACCAGGGCCAGGGGGGGCGCGGGAGAGACCCAGTACTTC. This encodes CATRARGGAGETQYF.

CDR3: CASSFAWENTEAFF. CDR3 sequence (DNA): TGTGCCAGCAGCTTTGCGTGGGAGAACACTGAAGCTTTCTTT. V and J are TRBV7-8 and TRBJ1-1; D is unclear. The germline gives CDR1 SGHVS, CDR2 FQNEAQ. CDR3 size: 14 residues. Trimming stripped 3 bases from V and 1 base from J, with 9 bases between.

The V call is TRBV5-4, the J call TRBJ2-1; TRBD1 matches at 8 bases. The V gene's germline CDR1 is SGHNT and CDR2 YYREEE (reference sequence). The CDR3 totals 16 residues. Losses at the gene ends were 0 bases for V and 4 bases for J; bases not matched to a gene: 6. The CDR3 loop reads CASSLVQGAFYNEQFF. The CDR3 region has the DNA TGTGCCAGCAGCTTGGTCCAGGGGGCGTTTTACAATGAGCAGTTCTTC.

The genes are TRBV9 and TRBJ2-7; D remains ambiguous. V lost 3 bases, J lost 1 base, and 11 bases lay in between. CDR1 and CDR2 from the germline V gene are SGDLS and YYNGEE. This CDR3 has 14 amino acids. The CDR3 sequence is CASSADGWSYEQYF. In DNA form, the CDR3 reads TGTGCCAGCAGCGCCGACGGTTGGTCCTACGAGCAGTACTTC. Full variable domain (remainder filled in from reference TRBV9 and TRBJ2-7): DSGVTQTPKHLITATGQRVTLRCSPRSGDLSVYWYQQSLDQGLQFLIQYYNGEERAKGNILERFSAQQFPDLHSELNLSSLELGDSALYFCASSADGWSYEQYFGPGTRLTVT.

V is TRBV21-1 and J is TRBJ1-5. TRBV21-1 is listed as a pseudogene. This CDR3 is built from 16 residues. The CDR3 spells CASTRGRSLADQPQHF. The CDR3 nucleotides are TGTGCCAGCACGAGAGGCAGATCCTTAGCGGATCAGCCCCAGCATTTT.

This clone was recorded only once. V gene TRBV4-2 combines with J gene TRBJ1-1; D ambiguous. The germline CDR1 and CDR2 sequences are LGHNA and YNFKEQ. CDR3 length: 13 residues. V was trimmed by 4 bases and J by 2 bases, leaving 8 bases between them. The CDR3 bases are TGTGCCAGCAGCCCTGACCCTAACACTGAAGCTTTCTTT. This translates into CASSPDPNTEAFF.

The rearrangement joins TRBV11-3 to TRBJ2-3; D might be TRBD2 (7 bases). Germline V gene data show CDR1 as SGHNT and CDR2 as YENEEA. The CDR3 covers 16 residues. With 5 bases removed from V and 0 bases from J, the gap between germline ends came to 15 bases. The CDR3, as DNA: TGTGCCAGCAGCCCCGGGGGGCGTTCTAGCACAGATACGCAGTATTTT. Amino acid sequence: CASSPGGRSSTDTQYF.

The gene calls are TRBV24-1 and TRBJ2-1; D unresolved. The CDR3 has 14 residues. CDR1 and CDR2 from the germline V gene are KGHDR and SFDVKD. V lost 1 base and J 6 bases, leaving 9 bases between the germline ends. DNA of the CDR3: TGTGCCACCAGTGATTTTAGTGTGGCCAATGAGCAGTTCTTC. Its translation: CATSDFSVANEQFF.

The rearrangement uses TRBV12-3 or TRBV12-4 and TRBJ2-5; tentatively, D is TRBD2 (5 bases). This CDR3 is built from 12 residues. Trimming cost V 7 bases and J 1 base, with 7 bases left between them. The CDR3 sequence is CASTRGQETQYF. DNA for the CDR3: TGTGCCAGCACCCGGGGCCAAGAGACCCAGTACTTC.

The V gene is TRBV6-2 or TRBV6-3, the J gene TRBJ2-1; TRBD1 matches 9 bases. V gave up 2 bases and J gave up 3 bases; unmatched junction bases: 5. This CDR3 has 16 residues. Germline CDR1 and CDR2: MNHEY and SVGEGT. Here the CDR3 DNA reads TGTGCCAGCAGTTACGGGACAGGGCGGGTCTACAATGAGCAGTTCTTC. Protein product: CASSYGTGRVYNEQFF.

The genes are TRBV5-1 and TRBJ2-3; the D gene is possibly TRBD1 (5 bases). The germline CDR1 and CDR2 sequences are SGHRS and YFSETQ. Trimming stripped 4 bases from V and 2 bases from J, with 14 bases between. CDR3 length: 15 amino acids. This CDR3 reads CASSVAGPYTDTQYF. The CDR3 DNA is TGCGCCAGCAGCGTCGCAGGGCCCTACACAGATACGCAGTATTTT.

This chain connects TRBV27 to TRBJ2-2; TRBD1 is a possible D gene (5 bases). Trimming took off 3 bases at V and 6 bases at J, with 11 bases between the two ends. The CDR3 covers 14 residues. Germline V gene sequence: CDR1 MNHEY, CDR2 SMNVEV (reference sequence). CDR3 bases: TGTGCCAGCAGTTTCCAATCAGGGTCCGGGGAGCTGTTTTTT. It codes for CASSFQSGSGELFF.

This rearrangement joins TRBV3-1 (or the pseudogene TRBV3-2) to TRBJ1-5; 9 nucleotides align to TRBD1. The V gene's germline CDR1 is LGHDT and CDR2 YNNKEL (reference sequence). Trimming took 0 bases from V and 4 from J; bases not matched to a gene: 7. The CDR3 covers 17 residues. The CDR3: CASSQDPETGGNQPQHF. The CDR3 DNA follows: TGTGCCAGCAGCCAAGATCCGGAGACAGGGGGTAATCAGCCCCAGCATTTT.

The J gene is TRBJ2-2, the V gene TRBV27; TRBD1 or TRBD2 may be the D gene (5 bases each). This CDR3 has 14 amino acids. CDR1 and CDR2 from the germline V gene are MNHEY and SMNVEV (reference sequence). Trimming cost V 6 bases and J 3 bases, with 11 bases left between them. The CDR3 here is CASRRGWDTGELFF. As DNA, the CDR3 is TGTGCCAGCAGGAGGGGATGGGACACCGGGGAGCTGTTTTTT.

The V call is TRBV20-1, the J call TRBJ1-2, with D uncertain. The CDR3 totals 10 residues. Trimming took off 1 base at V and 5 bases at J, with 2 bases between the two ends. Germline CDR1 DFQATT, CDR2 SNEGSKA (reference sequence). CDR3 DNA sequence: TGCAGTGCTAGAGGGTATGGCTACACCTTC. This sequence encodes CSARGYGYTF.

The chain joins TRBV2 to TRBJ2-1; TRBD2 aligns across 7 bases. V shed 11 bases and J 1 base; nucleotides not matched to a gene: 8. CDR1 and CDR2 (germline): SNHLY, FYNNEI. This CDR3 is 14 amino acids long. CDR3 residues: CASTRGGSYNEQFF. The CDR3 coding sequence is TGTGCCTCCACCCGGGGAGGGTCCTACAATGAGCAGTTCTTC.

The V call is TRBV5-1, the J call TRBJ2-3, with TRBD2 identical over 15 bases. V lost 6 bases, J lost 5 bases, and 4 bases stayed unmatched. The CDR3 totals 15 residues. The V gene's germline CDR1 is SGHRS and CDR2 YFSETQ. Here the CDR3 reads CASKTGLAGGDTQYF. CDR3 nucleotide sequence: TGCGCCAGCAAAACGGGACTAGCGGGAGGAGATACGCAGTATTTT.

J is TRBJ2-1 and V is TRBV19; maybe TRBD2 (6 bases). Germline CDR1 LNHDA, CDR2 SQIVND (reference sequence). The CDR3 has 15 amino acids. Between the trimmed V and J ends, which lost 0 bases and 4 bases, there was a span of 10 bases. The CDR3 DNA is TGTGCCAGTAGTATAGAGGACGGAGGGTACAATGAGCAGTTCTTC. Residues: CASSIEDGGYNEQFF.

The chain combines TRBV19 with TRBJ2-1; D perhaps matches TRBD2 (6 bases). The CDR3 loop spans 16 amino acids. Germline V gives CDR1 LNHDA, CDR2 SQIVND (reference sequence). V was cut by 0 bases and J by 7 bases, with 16 bases left in between. The CDR3 reads CASSIDPRGRRNEQFF. CDR3 coding DNA: TGTGCCAGTAGTATAGATCCGCGGGGTCGAAGGAATGAGCAGTTCTTC.

The chain recombines TRBV5-6 with TRBJ2-3; 7 nucleotides align to TRBD1. Trimming removed 3 bases from V and 4 bases from J; junction bases left unmatched: 2. This CDR3 is 13 amino acids long. The germline V gene has CDR1 SGHDT and CDR2 YYEEEE. The CDR3 DNA reads as TGTGCCAGCAGCTCACAGGGGCCAGATACGCAGTATTTT. This sequence encodes CASSSQGPDTQYF.

The chain carries TRBV18 and TRBJ2-1; no reliable D call. Germline CDR1 is KGHSH and CDR2 is LQKENI. This CDR3 has 12 amino acids. The germline V and J ends were trimmed by 1 base and 7 bases, with 5 bases remaining between them. The CDR3 region has the DNA TGTGCCAGCTCACCACAAATGAATGAGCAGTTCTTC. Its translation: CASSPQMNEQFF.

This clone has a handful of counts. The chain recombines TRBV5-6 with TRBJ2-7; D is uncertain. Germline lookup yields CDR1 SGHDT and CDR2 YYEEEE. V was clipped by 1 base and J by 2 bases, with 10 bases between them. The CDR3 has 14 amino acids. The CDR3 protein is CASSLKVSTYEQYF. The CDR3 nucleotides read TGTGCCAGCAGCTTGAAGGTATCAACCTACGAGCAGTACTTC.

V usage is TRBV27 and J usage is TRBJ1-2; a possible D gene is TRBD1 (5 bases). CDR3 length: 14 amino acids. The V end lost 2 bases, the J end lost 4 bases, and 11 bases lay between the germline ends. CDR1 is MNHEY, CDR2 SMNVEV, per germline (reference sequence). The CDR3 spells CASSLKGFGYGYTF. The CDR3 nucleotides are TGTGCCAGCAGTTTAAAGGGGTTCGGCTATGGCTACACCTTC.

The V call is TRBV25-1, the J call TRBJ2-1; 7 nucleotides match TRBD2. The CDR3 spans 12 residues. Germline assignment: CDR1 MGHDK and CDR2 SYGVNS. With 5 bases clipped from V and 11 bases from J, the junction kept 6 bases outside the gene matches. Here the CDR3 reads CASSPWEGKQFF. CDR3 coding DNA: TGTGCCAGCAGTCCTTGGGAGGGGAAGCAGTTCTTC.

This clone showed up just a few times. The V gene is TRBV6-5, the J gene TRBJ2-5; 8 bases are a match to TRBD2. The germline gives CDR1 MNHEY, CDR2 SVGAGI. Trimming at V came to 6 bases and at J to 3 bases, leaving 6 bases not matched to a gene. The CDR3 is 14 residues long. The CDR3 sequence is CASSVSGSKETQYF. The DNA for the CDR3 is TGTGCCAGCAGCGTCAGCGGGAGTAAAGAGACCCAGTACTTC.

The J gene is TRBJ1-2, the V gene TRBV15, with 7 positions matching TRBD1. This CDR3 is 17 amino acids long. V gave up 0 bases and J gave up 4 bases; unmatched junction bases: 11. The germline gives CDR1 LNHNV, CDR2 YYDKDF (reference sequence). CDR3 sequence: CATSRDEGAGRSYGYTF. The CDR3 DNA reads as TGTGCCACCAGCAGAGATGAGGGGGCGGGGCGGAGCTATGGCTACACCTTC.

This clone was detected a few times. J is TRBJ2-5 and V is TRBV5-4; D gene uncertain. CDR3 size: 12 residues. Trimming left V 2 bases short and J 2 bases short, with 4 bases between. Germline V CDR1 and CDR2: SGHNT, YYREEE (reference sequence). CDR3 nucleotide sequence: TGTGCCAGCAGCTTACCTCAAGAGACCCAGTACTTC. As protein: CASSLPQETQYF. The full variable domain, rest sourced from reference TRBV5-4 and TRBJ2-5, is ETGVTQSPTHLIKTRGQQVTLRCSSQSGHNTVSWYQQALGQGPQFIFQYYREEENGRGNFPPRFSGLQFPNYSSELNVNALELDDSALYLCASSLPQETQYFGPGTRLLVL.